This T cell receptor beta chain stems from a study of T cell responses to AZD1222 COVID-19 vaccine. Study summary: Whether given at about 4 or about 12 weeks, second doses were pooled.

Note on this clone: What it binds is not known.

Study conclusions and caveats: In a largely white British group with more females than males, clonal diversity was possibly underestimated. Baseline serology detected seropositivity in only five or six AZD1222 recipients.

CDR3 length equals 13 residues. With V trimmed by 5 bases and J by 7 bases, 5 bases remained unmatched. Measured with immunoSEQ multiplex PCR; TCRdb has only the in-frame clones, and not every one. The sample holds around 200,000 clones; approximately 95% are singletons and the top ten take around 3.8%. This TCR came from an adult in good health. This material consisted of peripheral blood, taken on day 0 of AZD1222 vaccination. The chain couples TRBV12-3 or TRBV12-4 to TRBJ1-3; 7 bases line up with TRBD1. For the CDR3, the DNA is TGTGCCAGCAGTCTACTACAGGGGAACACCATATATTTT. Amino acid sequence: CASSLLQGNTIYF.